This TCR beta chain is drawn from a study of cytomegalovirus exposure and HLA in healthy donors. Across the whole study: As released early, the data held around 80 million unique TCRs from HLA-typed donors.

It was with 60 Vbeta and 13 Jbeta primers that the PCR ran. Clones were sequenced by immunoSEQ multiplex PCR, and TCRdb holds only the in-frame ones, with some missing. Reported are fewer than 150,000 clones; the ten largest clones contain less than 3%. As concerns this clone: The antigen is not known.

The germline V gene encodes CDR1 SGHNT and CDR2 YYREEE (reference sequence). The CDR3 covers 15 residues. V shed 0 bases and J shed 4 bases, with 11 bases lying between them. Study-wide results and caveats: As a later analysis showed, a missense DCLRE1C variant was linked to trimming of TCR beta V- and J-genes.

Sequencing used PBMCs. The source of this sequence is a man aged 40-49 years in good health and CMV-seronegative. The chain combines TRBV5-4 with TRBJ2-1; D perhaps matches TRBD1 (6 bases). The CDR3 sequence: CASSLDRGGYNEQFF. The CDR3 DNA reads TGTGCCAGCAGCTTGGACCGAGGGGGTTACAATGAGCAGTTCTTC.